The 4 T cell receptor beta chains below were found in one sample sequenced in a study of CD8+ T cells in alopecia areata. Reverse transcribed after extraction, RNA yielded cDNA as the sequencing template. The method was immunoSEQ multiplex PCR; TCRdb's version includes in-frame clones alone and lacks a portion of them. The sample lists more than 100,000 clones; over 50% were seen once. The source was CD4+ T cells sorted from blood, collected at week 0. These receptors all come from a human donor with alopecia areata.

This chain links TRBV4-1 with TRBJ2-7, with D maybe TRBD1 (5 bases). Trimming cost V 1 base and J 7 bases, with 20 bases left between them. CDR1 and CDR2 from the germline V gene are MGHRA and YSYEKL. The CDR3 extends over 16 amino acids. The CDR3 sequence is CASSQVHTSGSGEQYF. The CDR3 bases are TGCGCCAGCAGCCAAGTACACACTTCAGGGTCCGGGGAGCAGTACTTC.

The CDR3 loop reads CSVADRGYYGYTF. In DNA form, the CDR3 reads TGCAGCGTTGCGGACAGGGGTTATTATGGCTACACCTTC. V gene TRBV29-1 combines with J gene TRBJ1-2, with 9 bases fitting TRBD1. The V gene end was trimmed by 4 bases and the J gene end by 5 bases; junction bases not matched to a gene: 5. The CDR3 runs 13 residues. Germline-derived CDR1 and CDR2 are SQVTM and ANQGSEA.

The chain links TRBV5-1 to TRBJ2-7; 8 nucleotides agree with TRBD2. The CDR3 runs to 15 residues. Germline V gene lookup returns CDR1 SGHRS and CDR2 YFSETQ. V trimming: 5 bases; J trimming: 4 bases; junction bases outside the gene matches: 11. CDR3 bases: TGCGCCAGCAGTCCCGGACTAGCCCGAATTTACGAGCAGTACTTC. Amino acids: CASSPGLARIYEQYF.

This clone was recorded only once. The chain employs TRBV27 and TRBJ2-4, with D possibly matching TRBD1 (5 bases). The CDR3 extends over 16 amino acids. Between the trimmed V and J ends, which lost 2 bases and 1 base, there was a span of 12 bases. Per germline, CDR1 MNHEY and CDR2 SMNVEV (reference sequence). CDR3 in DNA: TGTGCCAGCAGTTTAGGGGCAGTCACCGCCAAAAACATTCAGTACTTC. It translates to CASSLGAVTAKNIQYF.